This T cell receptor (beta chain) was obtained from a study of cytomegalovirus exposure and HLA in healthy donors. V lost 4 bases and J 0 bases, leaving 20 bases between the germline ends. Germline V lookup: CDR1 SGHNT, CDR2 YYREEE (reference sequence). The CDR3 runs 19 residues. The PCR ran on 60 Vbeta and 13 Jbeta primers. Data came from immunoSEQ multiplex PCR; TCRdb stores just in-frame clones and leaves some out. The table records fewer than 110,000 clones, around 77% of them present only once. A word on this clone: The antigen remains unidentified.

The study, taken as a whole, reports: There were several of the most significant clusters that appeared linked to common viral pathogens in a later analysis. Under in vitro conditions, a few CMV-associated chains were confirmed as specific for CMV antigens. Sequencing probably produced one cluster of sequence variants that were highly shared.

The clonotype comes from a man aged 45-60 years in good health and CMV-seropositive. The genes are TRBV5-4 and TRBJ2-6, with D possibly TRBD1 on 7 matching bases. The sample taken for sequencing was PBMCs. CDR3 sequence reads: CASSTKHAGGSSGANVLTF. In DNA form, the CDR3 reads TGTGCCAGCAGCACAAAACACGCAGGGGGGAGCTCTGGGGCCAACGTCCTGACTTTC.